Below are 25 T cell receptor beta chains sequenced from a single sample in a study of regulatory T cells in long-lasting Graves disease. Through Arm-PCR of CDR3 regions and iRepertoire HTBI primers, TCR beta libraries were built. Using its own MiXCR run on the multiplex PCR reads, TCRdb lists one record per CDR3 protein. The table shows 450,000 to 700,000 distinct CDR3 sequences, with about 13% occurring only once. Time point denoted: newly diagnosed GD, antithyroid drugs for less than 3 months. Researchers made the TCR library from RNA that was extracted from PBMCs. These data were also reused for a study on T cells in Graves' hyperthyroidism and ophthalmopathy.

Sample: peripheral blood mononuclear cells (PBMCs), taken at new diagnosis, from a patient treated with antithyroid drugs. All receptors derive from a man aged 25-45 years with Graves disease.

Only a few counts were recorded for this clonotype. The genes are TRBV5-6 and TRBJ2-1; D tentatively reads TRBD1 or TRBD2 (5 bases each). Per germline, CDR1 SGHDT and CDR2 YYEEEE. The V gene lost 0 bases and the J gene lost 15 bases, with 10 bases spanning the gap. The CDR3 loop spans 11 amino acids. CDR3 DNA: TGTGCCAGCAGCTTGGGGGGACCATTGTTCTTC. Encoded protein: CASSLGGPLFF.

The chain uses TRBV29-1 and TRBJ2-7; 10 nucleotides agree with TRBD1. The V segment lost 6 bases and the J segment 3 bases; nucleotides outside the gene matches: 5. Germline CDR1 SQVTM, CDR2 ANQGSEA. CDR3 size: 13 residues. CDR3 sequence: CSVKWTGGYEQYF. DNA of the CDR3: TGCAGCGTGAAATGGACAGGGGGCTACGAGCAGTACTTC.

The V and J genes are TRBV27 and TRBJ1-5; D gene uncertain. The length of the CDR3 is 13 residues. CDR1 is MNHEY, CDR2 SMNVEV, per germline (reference sequence). The germline V and J ends were trimmed by 6 bases and 6 bases, with 12 bases remaining between them. CDR3 protein: CASRPAVGQPQHF. The CDR3 DNA reads TGTGCCAGCAGGCCCGCTGTGGGTCAGCCCCAGCATTTT.

This clonotype has ten or more counts. This rearrangement joins TRBV28 to TRBJ1-2, with 9 positions matching TRBD1. CDR1 is MDHEN and CDR2 is SYDVKM in the germline V gene. The CDR3 has 14 amino acids. The ends lost 6 bases at V and 4 bases at J; junction bases unmatched: 6. The CDR3, as DNA: TGTGCCAGCAGCCTTCGGACAGGGGTCTATGGCTACACCTTC. Translation: CASSLRTGVYGYTF.

The table lists this clonotype with many counts. DNA of the CDR3: TGTGCCAGCAGTTACGGTGGAGGAACCGGGGAGCTGTTTTTT. It specifies CASSYGGGTGELFF. J is TRBJ2-2 and V is TRBV6-5, with D possibly matching TRBD2 (5 bases). The ends were cut back, 2 bases at V and 5 bases at J, with 9 bases in the middle. Germline-derived CDR1 and CDR2 are MNHEY and SVGAGI. The CDR3 contains 14 residues.

The table lists this clonotype with many counts. The chain combines TRBV2 with TRBJ2-3, with D uncertain. The CDR3 covers 14 residues. Trimming removed 1 base at V and 2 bases at J, with 7 bases between. Germline CDR1 reads SNHLY; CDR2 reads FYNNEI. CDR3 nucleotide sequence: TGTGCCAGCAGTGAAGGACACCCCACAGATACGCAGTATTTT. This encodes CASSEGHPTDTQYF. Full variable domain (missing parts from reference TRBV2 and TRBJ2-3): EPEVTQTPSHQVTQMGQEVILRCVPISNHLYFYWYRQILGQKVEFLVSFYNNEISEKSEIFDDQFSVERPDGSNFTLKIRSTKLEDSAMYFCASSEGHPTDTQYFGPGTRLTVL.

This clonotype was detected ten times or more. This chain joins TRBV6-1 and TRBJ2-7; D possibly uses TRBD1 or TRBD2 (5 bases each). Trimming took off 7 bases at V and 0 bases at J, with 13 bases between the two ends. There are 14 residues in the CDR3. CDR1 is MNHNS and CDR2 is SASEGT in the germline V gene. CDR3 sequence reads: CASTIEGSSYEQYF. CDR3 coding DNA: TGTGCCAGCACCATAGAGGGGAGCTCCTACGAGCAGTACTTC.

This clonotype was seen repeatedly, ten times or more. The rearrangement joins TRBV5-1 to TRBJ2-1; D remains ambiguous. CDR3 length equals 12 residues. V was cut by 4 bases and J by 6 bases, with 8 bases left in between. Germline assignment: CDR1 SGHRS and CDR2 YFSETQ. The CDR3 loop is CASSRDRNEQFF. In DNA form, the CDR3 reads TGCGCCAGCAGCCGAGACCGCAATGAGCAGTTCTTC.

This clonotype was recorded a few times. The chain combines TRBV7-9 with TRBJ2-7; either TRBD1 or TRBD2 may supply D (6 bases each). CDR1 and CDR2 from the germline V gene are SEHNR and FQNEAQ (reference sequence). Trimming removed 5 bases at V and 6 bases at J, with 17 bases between. The CDR3 has 14 amino acids. Here the CDR3 DNA reads TGTGCCAGCAGCCCCCCCGGGGGCCTCTCCGAGCAGTACTTC. Residues: CASSPPGGLSEQYF.

This clonotype was recorded at least ten times. The chain carries TRBV2 and TRBJ2-2, with a weak D call TRBD2 (6 bases). The V gene lost 7 bases and the J gene lost 2 bases, with 14 bases spanning the gap. Germline V gives CDR1 SNHLY, CDR2 FYNNEI. The CDR3 has 15 amino acids. CDR3 protein: CASTKAGSNTGELFF. The CDR3 bases are TGTGCCAGCACTAAGGCGGGAAGTAACACCGGGGAGCTGTTTTTT.

This clonotype was recorded at least ten times. The chain combines TRBV29-1 with TRBJ1-1; unclear D gene. V lost 4 bases and J 1 base, leaving 4 bases between the germline ends. The CDR3 sequence is 11 residues long. Germline CDR1 and CDR2: SQVTM and ANQGSEA. CDR3 DNA sequence: TGCAGCGTTGTCGAGAACACTGAAGCTTTCTTT. Its protein is CSVVENTEAFF.

This clonotype was recorded many times. The rearrangement uses TRBV7-8 and TRBJ2-5; weak D call: TRBD2 (6 bases). V gave up 5 bases and J gave up 2 bases, with 9 bases separating them. The CDR3 contains 13 residues. The germline V gene encodes CDR1 SGHVS and CDR2 FQNEAQ. The CDR3 protein is CASSAGWQETQYF. CDR3 nucleotides: TGTGCCAGCAGCGCGGGGTGGCAAGAGACCCAGTACTTC.

Concerning this clonotype itself: A read error is likely here: a far larger clone is one base away. V gene TRBV12-3 or TRBV12-4 combines with J gene TRBJ1-1; D is undetermined. The CDR3 totals 15 residues. V was shortened by 5 bases and J by 3 bases, with 16 bases between the two germline ends. The CDR3 nucleotides read TGTGCCAGCAGTGATTCCTTCTCGAGGGACACTGAAGCTTTCTTT. Its translation: CASSDSFSRDTEAFF.

Regarding this clonotype: This may arise from a read error, as a much more abundant clone is one base away. No conserved phenylalanine or tryptophan is present at the end of the CDR3, so a read error is the likely explanation. The V call is TRBV12-3 or TRBV12-4, the J call TRBJ1-2, with a weak D call TRBD1 (6 bases). The CDR3 runs to 15 residues. Trimming pared 7 bases from V and 7 bases from J, leaving 22 bases between. Here the CDR3 reads CASTPQQGGKGGYTS. The CDR3 DNA follows: TGTGCCAGCACTCCTCAACAGGGAGGGAAGGGTGGCTACACCTCC.

This clonotype was counted many times. Here the CDR3 DNA reads TGTGCCACCCGTCCTGCGAGGTATGGCTACACCTTC. Translated: CATRPARYGYTF. The rearrangement uses TRBV12-3 or TRBV12-4 and TRBJ1-2; D is unresolved. The CDR3 is 12 amino acids. Trimming took 10 bases from V and 5 from J, leaving 14 bases between them.

Notes on this clonotype: A read error is possible here, since a much larger clone lies one base away. The final CDR3 position lacks the conserved phenylalanine or tryptophan, pointing to a likely read error. The chain employs TRBV5-5 and TRBJ1-1; D call uncertain. The germline V gene encodes CDR1 SGHKS and CDR2 YYEKEE (reference sequence). The V and J ends lost 2 bases and 2 bases respectively, with 10 bases between them. This CDR3 region has 14 residues. CDR3 nucleotide sequence: TGTGCCAGCAGCTTCTTCTCAGAAAACACTGAAGCTTTCCTT. Residues: CASSFFSENTEAFL.

This clonotype was observed many times. The chain carries TRBV20-1 and TRBJ2-3, with a possible D match to TRBD2 (6 bases). The CDR3 runs 13 residues. Trimming removed 5 bases from V and 2 bases from J, with 11 bases in between. Germline V CDR1 and CDR2: DFQATT, SNEGSKA (reference sequence). CDR3 in DNA: TGCAGTGCTTCTAGGACTAACACAGATACGCAGTATTTT. This encodes CSASRTNTDTQYF.

This clonotype was seen many times. The chain carries TRBV25-1 and TRBJ2-7; weak D call: TRBD1 (6 bases). The germline CDR1 and CDR2 sequences are MGHDK and SYGVNS. CDR3 length equals 15 residues. Trimming shortened V by 3 bases and J by 2 bases, and 14 bases separated the two germline ends. CDR3 residues: CASSEGASRPYEQYF. Here the CDR3 DNA reads TGTGCCAGCAGTGAGGGGGCCAGCCGGCCCTACGAGCAGTACTTC.

This clonotype was seen many times. The V gene is TRBV20-1, the J gene TRBJ2-3; D unresolved. V was pared by 0 bases and J by 3 bases, with 13 bases between. The germline gives CDR1 DFQATT, CDR2 SNEGSKA (reference sequence). The CDR3 has 15 amino acids. The CDR3 coding sequence is TGCAGTGCTAGAGATCCGGCTTGGGAAACAGATACGCAGTATTTT. Protein sequence: CSARDPAWETDTQYF.

This clonotype came up a few times. The CDR3 DNA is TGTGCCAGCAGCGGAGGGGGGGGCGATGAGACCCAGTACTTC. It is translated as CASSGGGGDETQYF. The V and J genes are TRBV6-4 and TRBJ2-5; a possible D gene is TRBD2 (7 bases). The CDR3 totals 14 residues. Germline CDR1 MRHNA, CDR2 SNTAGT. V was trimmed by 6 bases and J by 5 bases, leaving 16 bases between them.

The table lists this clonotype with a few counts. The V gene is TRBV10-3, the J gene TRBJ2-7; TRBD1 aligns across 9 bases. The CDR3 sequence is 15 residues long. V gave up 6 bases and J gave up 4 bases; unmatched junction bases: 10. Germline V lookup: CDR1 ENHRY, CDR2 SYGVKD. The CDR3 region has the DNA TGTGCCATCAGGCAACAGGGGGCCTGGACGTACGAGCAGTACTTC. It codes for CAIRQQGAWTYEQYF.

The CDR3, as DNA: TGCAGTGCGCAGACTGAGGCAGGGCGCTCCTACGAGCAGTACTTC. Its protein is CSAQTEAGRSYEQYF. The genes are TRBV20-1 and TRBJ2-7, with D possibly being TRBD1 (5 bases). This CDR3 comprises 15 residues. Trimming took off 6 bases at V and 0 bases at J, with 18 bases between the two ends. Germline V lookup: CDR1 DFQATT, CDR2 SNEGSKA (reference sequence).

This clonotype was recorded at least ten times. The genes are TRBV6-5 and TRBJ2-5, with D hard to call. The germline V and J ends were trimmed by 4 bases and 4 bases, with 10 bases remaining between them. In germline, CDR1 is MNHEY, CDR2 SVGAGI. The CDR3 extends over 13 amino acids. CDR3 nucleotide sequence: TGTGCCAGCAGTTTAAACACAAGAGAGACCCAGTACTTC. Protein product: CASSLNTRETQYF.

In its sample, this clonotype was seen a few times. This rearrangement joins TRBV18 to TRBJ2-1; 11 bases are shared with TRBD2. V lost 3 bases, J lost 4 bases, and 14 bases stayed unmatched. This CDR3 comprises 19 residues. From germline, CDR1 is KGHSH and CDR2 LQKENI. The CDR3 DNA reads TGTGCCAGCTCACCTCAAGGGACTAGCGGTCTAAGGGGGTACAATGAGCAGTTCTTC. Its translation: CASSPQGTSGLRGYNEQFF.

This clonotype has a handful of counts. This chain uses TRBV20-1 with TRBJ2-7, with TRBD2 matching 8 bases. V was pared by 6 bases and J by 7 bases, with 11 bases of the junction left unmatched. The germline gives CDR1 DFQATT, CDR2 SNEGSKA (reference sequence). CDR3 length: 13 residues. The CDR3: CSAISGAYNEQYF. The CDR3 DNA reads TGCAGTGCAATTAGCGGGGCCTACAATGAGCAGTACTTC.